The clone carrying this TCR beta chain showed up just a few times. Its antigen is not identified. Germline V gives CDR1 KGHSH, CDR2 LQKENI. Trimming stripped 2 bases from V and 3 bases from J, with 5 bases between. The CDR3 consists of 13 residues. It was with a sample-barcoded 5' primer and a J-beta primer mix that a second PCR of roughly 7 to 12 cycles was run. TCRdb redid the calling of the 5' RACE reads with MiXCR, one entry per CDR3 protein. The sample holds over 750,000 distinct CDR3 sequences, around 25% seen once. The data were obtained in a study of blood T cells in healthy people across ages. Points from the study as a whole: As age increased, TCR beta diversity per million T cells fell in a roughly linear fashion. Long-lived donors carried more naive CD4+ cells and greater diversity than aged donors.

A minimum of 7 million PBMCs was isolated per sample. The same specimen was also included in a second study, on T cells of mothers and their children. That report notes: The sample comes from eight or nine healthy Caucasian donors: mothers and children.

The source is a boy younger than 18 in good health. The specimen sequenced was blood. This chain links TRBV18 with TRBJ1-5; D is unresolved. CDR3 amino acids: CASSPGYNQPQHF. DNA for the CDR3: TGTGCCAGCTCACCAGGATACAATCAGCCCCAGCATTTT.